Each of the 2 T cell receptor beta chains below was sequenced from the same sample in a study of blood T cell repertoires in COVID-19. The method was immunoSEQ multiplex PCR; TCRdb's version includes in-frame clones alone and lacks a portion of them. Here the sample spans 200,000 or so clones, 80% to 90% being singletons. The sample comprised peripheral blood. The receptors come from a man aged 45-65 years who had recovered from COVID-19.

This rearrangement joins TRBV10-1 to TRBJ1-2, with D perhaps matching TRBD1 (6 bases). Germline CDR1 reads WNHNN; CDR2 reads SYGVQD (reference sequence). The CDR3 is 15 amino acids. The V end lost 6 bases, the J end lost 4 bases, and 18 bases lay between the germline ends. CDR3 loop: CASSRWTDPFYGYTF. CDR3 bases: TGCGCCAGCAGCCGGTGGACAGATCCGTTCTATGGCTACACCTTC.

The J gene is TRBJ2-1, the V gene TRBV20-1; D remains ambiguous. The ends were cut back, 5 bases at V and 7 bases at J, with 6 bases in the middle. Germline CDR1 DFQATT, CDR2 SNEGSKA (reference sequence). The CDR3 totals 10 residues. The CDR3 nucleotides are TGCAGTGCTCTAAAGAATGAGCAGTTCTTC. It encodes CSALKNEQFF.